These 16 T cell receptor beta chains originate from one sample sequenced in a study of shared clonotypes between healthy human individuals. Here immunoSEQ multiplex PCR was the method, and the copy in TCRdb shows in-frame clones only, minus some. The sample carries roughly 1.5 million clones, 98% recorded once. Sequencing was done on a sample of naive CD4+ T cells sorted from blood. Regarding subset: CD45RA+ positively selected. The receptors stem from a young man in good health.

The chain uses TRBV6-1 and TRBJ2-1; tentatively, D is TRBD2 (6 bases). V was trimmed by 4 bases and J by 1 base, leaving 8 bases between them. This CDR3 is 14 amino acids long. CDR1 and CDR2 (germline): MNHNS, SASEGT. This CDR3 is CASSALASYNEQFF. CDR3 DNA sequence: TGTGCCAGCAGTGCCCTAGCGTCCTACAATGAGCAGTTCTTC.

This rearrangement joins TRBV28 to TRBJ2-1, with 8 bases lining up with TRBD2. Germline CDR1 and CDR2: MDHEN and SYDVKM. This CDR3 comprises 15 residues. V gave up 5 bases and J gave up 0 bases; unmatched junction bases: 3. CDR3 loop: CASSPTSGSYNEQFF. Written as DNA, the CDR3 is TGTGCCAGCAGTCCTACTAGCGGCTCCTACAATGAGCAGTTCTTC.

The chain joins TRBV7-9 to TRBJ1-3; D gene ambiguous. The CDR3 length is 16 residues. Germline loops: CDR1 SEHNR, CDR2 FQNEAQ (reference sequence). The V gene lost 6 bases and the J gene lost 4 bases, with 19 bases spanning the gap. CDR3 sequence: CASSTPFGGIGNTIYF. In nucleotides, the CDR3 is TGTGCCAGCAGTACGCCTTTCGGTGGAATCGGAAACACCATATATTTT.

The chain has TRBV2 and TRBJ2-7; 8 positions match TRBD1. V was pared by 11 bases and J by 4 bases, with 10 bases of the junction left unmatched. The CDR3 is 13 residues long. Germline assignment: CDR1 SNHLY and CDR2 FYNNEI. CDR3 DNA sequence: TGTGCCTACCGGTTACAGGGGGGTTACGAGCAGTACTTC. Its protein is CAYRLQGGYEQYF.

This clone has only one observation. This sequence joins TRBV5-4 and TRBJ2-1; the match to TRBD2 covers 11 bases. The germline V gene has CDR1 SGHNT and CDR2 YYREEE (reference sequence). The trim removed 2 bases at V and 5 bases at J, leaving 3 bases unmatched. This CDR3 has 15 amino acids. The DNA for the CDR3 is TGTGCCAGCAGCTTTAGCGGGAGGGCCGACAATGAGCAGTTCTTC. Its translation is CASSFSGRADNEQFF.

The chain carries TRBV19 and TRBJ1-3; 7 nucleotides line up with TRBD1. The V gene's germline CDR1 is LNHDA and CDR2 SQIVND (reference sequence). The V and J ends lost 3 bases and 0 bases, in that order; junction bases with no gene match: 2. This CDR3 is built from 15 residues. CDR3 residues: CASSIRDSSGNTIYF. CDR3 DNA: TGTGCCAGTAGTATCAGGGACAGCTCTGGAAACACCATATATTTT.

The chain is built from TRBV5-4 and TRBJ1-2; D unclear. V was trimmed by 3 bases and J by 4 bases, leaving 13 bases between them. The CDR3 loop spans 14 amino acids. Germline lookup yields CDR1 SGHNT and CDR2 YYREEE (reference sequence). CDR3 amino acids: CASSSLTRGYGYTF. As DNA, the CDR3 is TGTGCCAGCAGCTCCCTTACCCGAGGCTATGGCTACACCTTC.

The chain carries TRBV9 and TRBJ2-3, with D maybe TRBD2 (6 bases). The CDR3 totals 16 residues. Germline lookup yields CDR1 SGDLS and CDR2 YYNGEE. Between the trimmed V and J ends, which lost 0 bases and 0 bases, there was a span of 11 bases. The DNA of the CDR3 is TGTGCCAGCAGCGTAGTAGCGGCCTCTAGCACAGATACGCAGTATTTT. This translates into CASSVVAASSTDTQYF. The variable domain in full, with the rest retrieved from reference TRBV9 and TRBJ2-3, is DSGVTQTPKHLITATGQRVTLRCSPRSGDLSVYWYQQSLDQGLQFLIQYYNGEERAKGNILERFSAQQFPDLHSELNLSSLELGDSALYFCASSVVAASSTDTQYFGPGTRLTVL.

V gene TRBV29-1 combines with J gene TRBJ2-1, with 16 bases fitting TRBD2. Looked up from germline, CDR1 is SQVTM and CDR2 is ANQGSEA. J lost 4 bases, V lost 4 bases, and 4 bases had no gene match. This CDR3 has 16 amino acids. The CDR3 coding sequence is TGCAGCGTTGTGGGACTAGCGGGAGGGCCTTACAATGAGCAGTTCTTC. It specifies CSVVGLAGGPYNEQFF.

The V call is TRBV2, the J call TRBJ2-6; D is perhaps TRBD2 (5 bases). The V end was cut by 7 bases, the J end by 0 bases, with 10 bases between. The CDR3 is made up of 15 amino acids. Germline CDR1 and CDR2: SNHLY and FYNNEI. The CDR3, as DNA: TGTGCCAGCAAGACGGGAAACTCTGGGGCCAACGTCCTGACTTTC. Amino acids: CASKTGNSGANVLTF.

The V gene is TRBV7-9, the J gene TRBJ2-1; unclear D gene. This CDR3 spans 12 amino acids. V dropped 2 bases and J dropped 9 bases, with 8 bases sitting between them. Germline CDR1 reads SEHNR; CDR2 reads FQNEAQ (reference sequence). The CDR3 spells CASSLKVREQFF. The CDR3, as DNA: TGTGCCAGCAGCTTAAAGGTTCGTGAGCAGTTCTTC.

The gene calls are TRBV7-9 and TRBJ1-5, with 9 bases identical to TRBD1. The CDR3 length is 17 residues. The germline gives CDR1 SEHNR, CDR2 FQNEAQ (reference sequence). V gave up 9 bases and J gave up 2 bases; unmatched junction bases: 14. CDR3 sequence: CARDRGTGSFCNQPQHF. CDR3 coding DNA: TGTGCCAGAGACAGAGGGACAGGGAGTTTTTGCAATCAGCCCCAGCATTTT.

Comment on this clone: Different DNA sequences within this sample yield the same CDR3. The chain recombines TRBV6-1 with TRBJ1-5, with D hard to call. There are 12 residues in the CDR3. V was trimmed by 7 bases and J by 1 base, leaving 5 bases between them. The germline V gene encodes CDR1 MNHNS and CDR2 SASEGT. DNA of the CDR3: TGTGCCAGCATGGGAAGCAATCAGCCCCAGCATTTT. Translated, it gives CASMGSNQPQHF.

The chain recombines TRBV5-8 with TRBJ1-5; TRBD1 matches at 9 bases. The junction had 14 bases not matched to a gene; V was cut back by 2 bases and J by 2 bases. The CDR3 extends over 19 amino acids. CDR1 and CDR2 from the germline V gene are SGHTS and YDEGEE. This chain's CDR3 is CASSLPKTGTGFGNQPQHF. CDR3 coding DNA: TGTGCCAGCAGCTTACCTAAGACCGGGACAGGGTTTGGCAATCAGCCCCAGCATTTT. The variable domain in full, with the rest retrieved from reference TRBV5-8 and TRBJ1-5, is EAGVTQSPTHLIKTRGQQATLRCSPISGHTSVYWYQQALGLGLQFLLWYDEGEERNRGNFPPRFSGRQFPNYSSELNVNALELEDSALYLCASSLPKTGTGFGNQPQHFGDGTRLSIL.

V is TRBV2 and J is TRBJ2-7; TRBD2 is a possible D gene (6 bases). The germline V gene encodes CDR1 SNHLY and CDR2 FYNNEI. V gave up 7 bases and J gave up 6 bases, with 19 bases separating them. This CDR3 contains 14 residues. The CDR3 coding sequence is TGTGCCAGCATTAAAGGAGGGAGTAAACTCGAGCAGTACTTC. Protein: CASIKGGSKLEQYF.

V usage is TRBV7-6 and J usage is TRBJ2-7, with unresolved D. V lost 0 bases and J 1 base, leaving 4 bases between the germline ends. CDR3 length equals 13 residues. The germline V gene encodes CDR1 SGHVS and CDR2 FNYEAQ. CDR3 in amino acids: CASSLAASYEQYF. The CDR3 region has the DNA TGTGCCAGCAGCTTAGCGGCATCCTACGAGCAGTACTTC. Full variable domain (outside the CDR3, taken from reference TRBV7-6 and TRBJ2-7): GAGVSQSPRYKVTKRGQDVALRCDPISGHVSLYWYRQALGQGPEFLTYFNYEAQQDKSGLPNDRFSAERPEGSISTLTIQRTEQRDSAMYRCASSLAASYEQYFGPGTRLTVT.